This TCR beta chain was obtained from a study of identical twins. Study findings and constraints: Interpretation of the results relied on cross-sectional statistical analysis and not on following the same donors.

This clonotype was counted only a few times. Its antigen is not known. Germline CDR1 SQVTM, CDR2 ANQGSEA. V trimming: 4 bases; J trimming: 8 bases; junction bases outside the gene matches: 10. This CDR3 region has 14 residues. Template switching (which added a universal primer site) was used, and cDNA carried unique molecular identifiers. TCRdb recomputed calls from the 5' RACE reads with MiXCR, one row per CDR3 protein. The data contain some 690,000 distinct CDR3 sequences, approximately 22% of them singletons. The data were also submitted as part of a second study, on T cells expressing NK-cell markers.

Specimen: PBMCs. The V gene is TRBV29-1, the J gene TRBJ1-2; 10 bases are a match to TRBD1. This sequence was found in a woman under 30 in good health. The CDR3 here is CSVGSGQGNSGYTF. The DNA for the CDR3 is TGCAGCGTTGGGTCGGGACAGGGGAATAGCGGCTACACCTTC.